Below, 28 T cell receptor beta chains from the same sample are listed, as sequenced in a study of patients and donors after allogeneic stem cell transplantation. TCRdb recomputed calls from the RT-PCR reads with MiXCR, one row per CDR3 protein. This table has 200,000 to 250,000 distinct CDR3 sequences, 12% to 15% appearing once. Sequencing was done on a sample of blood, either unsorted or a sorted T cell fraction (not recorded which). The receptors originated from a human donor who was either an allogeneic HSCT recipient or a stem cell or donor lymphocyte infusion donor (not recorded which). It is not recorded whose cells these are; they may come from a transplant donor.

The chain employs TRBV5-5 and TRBJ2-1; no clear D. Germline V gene data show CDR1 as SGHKS and CDR2 as YYEKEE (reference sequence). V was cut by 3 bases and J by 2 bases, with 12 bases left in between. The CDR3 consists of 15 residues. This chain's CDR3 is CASSSLSGPYNEQFF. The CDR3 nucleotides read TGTGCCAGCAGCTCACTAAGTGGGCCCTACAATGAGCAGTTCTTC.

At least ten counts were recorded for this clonotype. The chain couples TRBV9 to TRBJ1-1; D gene ambiguous. Germline CDR1 SGDLS, CDR2 YYNGEE. This CDR3 has 14 amino acids. V gave up 5 bases and J gave up 5 bases, with 16 bases separating them. DNA of the CDR3: TGTGCCAGCAGAAAGGGTTTGCACGAAACTGAAGCTTTCTTT. It translates to CASRKGLHETEAFF.

The chain couples TRBV20-1 to TRBJ2-1; 10 bases line up with TRBD2. There are 15 residues in the CDR3. Germline lookup yields CDR1 DFQATT and CDR2 SNEGSKA (reference sequence). J lost 6 bases, V lost 0 bases, and 5 bases had no gene match. The CDR3 bases are TGCAGTGCTAGAGACCTAGCGGGAGTGATCAATGAGCAGTTCTTC. Residues: CSARDLAGVINEQFF.

The chain carries TRBV5-6 and TRBJ2-3; 9 nucleotides align to TRBD2. V shed 4 bases, J shed 6 bases, and the junction held 12 bases outside the gene matches. The CDR3 has 16 amino acids. Germline CDR1 and CDR2: SGHDT and YYEEEE. The CDR3 reads CASSLTSGWHTDTQYF. The CDR3 DNA reads TGTGCCAGCAGCCTTACTAGCGGGTGGCATACCGATACGCAGTATTTT.

There are many counts of this clonotype. The chain has TRBV24-1 and TRBJ2-1, with D perhaps assigned TRBD1 or TRBD2 (5 bases each). The CDR3 contains 16 residues. Germline-derived CDR1 and CDR2 are KGHDR and SFDVKD. The ends were cut back, 3 bases at V and 8 bases at J, with 19 bases in the middle. Here the CDR3 reads CATSDPKFRGDDEQFF. CDR3 in DNA: TGTGCCACCAGTGATCCTAAATTTAGAGGGGACGATGAGCAGTTCTTC.

In its sample, this clonotype was seen a few times. The chain joins TRBV11-2 to TRBJ1-4; D may be TRBD1 (5 bases). V shed 4 bases and J shed 4 bases, with 10 bases lying between them. The CDR3 has 14 amino acids. Germline values: CDR1 SGHAT, CDR2 FQNNGV. CDR3 sequence (DNA): TGTGCCAGCAGCTGGGACCGCGTTAATGAAAAACTGTTTTTT. Translated: CASSWDRVNEKLFF.

The J gene is TRBJ2-1, the V gene TRBV2, with 9 bases aligning to TRBD2. J gave up 0 bases and V 6 bases, and 3 bases lay outside the gene matches. The germline V gene encodes CDR1 SNHLY and CDR2 FYNNEI. The CDR3 contains 15 residues. The CDR3 sequence: CASRETSGSYNEQFF. The CDR3 nucleotides read TGTGCCAGCAGGGAGACTAGCGGCTCCTACAATGAGCAGTTCTTC.

This chain links TRBV4-1 with TRBJ2-7, with a weak D call TRBD2 (5 bases). CDR1 MGHRA and CDR2 YSYEKL come from the germline V gene. V lost 2 bases to trimming and J lost 7 bases, with 15 bases between them. The CDR3 is made up of 14 amino acids. The CDR3 bases are TGCGCCAGCAGCCAACAGATAGAGGGTAGGGAGCAGTACTTC. This translates into CASSQQIEGREQYF.

The sample holds a few counts of this clonotype. The DNA for the CDR3 is TGTGCCAGCAGGGATGAAGGGGGCTCTGGAAACACCATATATTTT. Protein sequence: CASRDEGGSGNTIYF. The chain joins TRBV6-1 to TRBJ1-3; maybe TRBD1 (6 bases). V lost 6 bases and J 0 bases, leaving 12 bases between the germline ends. Per germline, CDR1 MNHNS and CDR2 SASEGT. The CDR3 has 15 residues.

This chain links TRBV5-6 with TRBJ1-6; D possibly corresponds to TRBD1 (6 bases). The V gene lost 1 base and the J gene lost 11 bases, with 13 bases spanning the gap. In germline, CDR1 is SGHDT, CDR2 YYEEEE. The length of the CDR3 is 14 residues. The CDR3 here is CASSLTTGITPLHF. CDR3 in DNA: TGTGCCAGCAGCTTGACTACAGGGATAACACCCCTCCACTTT.

This clonotype was seen at least ten times. The gene calls are TRBV24-1 and TRBJ1-5; TRBD1 might be the D (5 bases). The CDR3 is made up of 14 amino acids. Per the germline V gene, CDR1 is KGHDR and CDR2 is SFDVKD. Trimming took 5 bases from V and 7 from J, leaving 14 bases between them. The CDR3 loop is CATSARGGWQPQHF. The DNA for the CDR3 is TGTGCCACCAGTGCCCGGGGCGGGTGGCAGCCCCAGCATTTT.

This clonotype appeared a few times. The chain employs TRBV6-6 and TRBJ2-5; D unclear. The V gene lost 2 bases and the J gene lost 4 bases, with 8 bases spanning the gap. There are 13 residues in the CDR3. Germline-derived CDR1 and CDR2 are MNHNY and SVGAGI (reference sequence). The CDR3 DNA reads TGTGCCAGCAGTTACGGGCTAGGAGAGACCCAGTACTTC. It encodes CASSYGLGETQYF.

This clonotype has just a few counts. V and J are TRBV7-6 and TRBJ2-1; 9 nucleotides match TRBD2. CDR1 is SGHVS and CDR2 is FNYEAQ in the germline V gene. The V gene end was trimmed by 5 bases and the J gene end by 4 bases; junction bases not matched to a gene: 12. The length of the CDR3 is 17 residues. CDR3 sequence reads: CASSAQGGRAGYNEQFF. CDR3 nucleotides: TGTGCCAGCAGCGCTCAGGGCGGGAGGGCAGGGTACAATGAGCAGTTCTTC. The whole variable domain, filled in from reference TRBV7-6 and TRBJ2-1, reads GAGVSQSPRYKVTKRGQDVALRCDPISGHVSLYWYRQALGQGPEFLTYFNYEAQQDKSGLPNDRFSAERPEGSISTLTIQRTEQRDSAMYRCASSAQGGRAGYNEQFFGPGTRLTVL.

This clonotype was counted at least ten times. The chain combines TRBV2 with TRBJ2-5, with no clear D. CDR1 and CDR2 from the germline V gene are SNHLY and FYNNEI. The CDR3 loop spans 12 amino acids. V lost 5 bases to trimming and J lost 5 bases, with 9 bases between them. The CDR3 loop reads CASSSPSETQYF. The CDR3 DNA follows: TGTGCCAGCAGTTCCCCGTCTGAGACCCAGTACTTC.

This clonotype was detected many times. The V call is TRBV7-8, the J call TRBJ1-6; 8 bases agree with TRBD1. The CDR3 contains 15 residues. Germline CDR1 SGHVS, CDR2 FQNEAQ. V shed 4 bases, J shed 9 bases, and the junction held 8 bases outside the gene matches. The CDR3 sequence is CASSSRTGTGSPLHF. The CDR3 nucleotides read TGTGCCAGCAGCTCAAGGACAGGGACGGGTTCACCCCTCCACTTT. Full variable domain (outside the CDR3, taken from reference TRBV7-8 and TRBJ1-6): GAGVSQSPRYKVAKRGQDVALRCDPISGHVSLFWYQQALGQGPEFLTYFQNEAQLDKSGLPSDRFFAERPEGSVSTLKIQRTQQEDSAVYLCASSSRTGTGSPLHFGNGTRLTVT.

This clonotype has at least ten counts. CDR3 in DNA: TGTGCCAGCAGCCCCTCGGAGCGGGTTCTTACCGGGGAGCTGTTTTTT. This translates into CASSPSERVLTGELFF. This sequence joins TRBV5-6 and TRBJ2-2; a possible D gene is TRBD2 (6 bases). CDR1 is SGHDT and CDR2 is YYEEEE in the germline V gene. The CDR3 totals 16 residues. Trimming took 4 bases from V and 5 from J, leaving 18 bases between them.

This chain's CDR3 is CASSLDRGVSPLHF. The CDR3 region has the DNA TGTGCCAGCAGCTTGGACAGGGGGGTATCACCCCTCCACTTT. The V gene is TRBV13, the J gene TRBJ1-6, with 10 positions matching TRBD1. The CDR3 totals 14 residues. The germline V gene has CDR1 PRHDT and CDR2 FYEKMQ (reference sequence). V trimming: 3 bases; J trimming: 10 bases; junction bases outside the gene matches: 3.

This clonotype ranks as large. The chain couples TRBV12-3 or TRBV12-4 to TRBJ1-3, with 8 nucleotides matching TRBD1. The CDR3 runs 14 residues. Germline trimming cut 9 bases from V and 4 bases from J; bases unmatched to any gene: 8. CDR3 loop: CASGLGTGGNTIYF. DNA of the CDR3: TGTGCCAGTGGCCTCGGGACAGGCGGAAACACCATATATTTT.

To note about this clonotype: The germline gene is not matched at one end of the junction; a read error may be the cause. The CDR3 sequence is CSVEGNGKLFF. In DNA, the CDR3 is TGCAGCGTTGAGGGGAATGGAAAACTGTTTTTT. This rearrangement joins TRBV29-1 to TRBJ1-4; unclear D gene. CDR3 length equals 11 residues. The germline gives CDR1 SQVTM, CDR2 ANQGSEA.

This clonotype was counted ten times or more. The chain is built from TRBV4-3 and TRBJ2-5; D remains unclear. Per the germline V gene, CDR1 is LGHNA and CDR2 is YSLEER. This CDR3 region has 15 residues. Trimming left V 4 bases short and J 4 bases short, with 16 bases between. CDR3 in DNA: TGCGCCAGCAGCCTGGGAACCGCTGGTTCAGAGACCCAGTACTTC. It yields the protein CASSLGTAGSETQYF.

The rearrangement joins TRBV24-1 to TRBJ1-2, with D perhaps TRBD1 (5 bases). The CDR3 spans 14 residues. The germline CDR1 and CDR2 sequences are KGHDR and SFDVKD. With 3 bases removed from V and 4 bases from J, the gap between germline ends came to 11 bases. Written as DNA, the CDR3 is TGTGCCACCAGTGATCCGGGACGGATCTATGGCTACACCTTC. Translation gives CATSDPGRIYGYTF.

In this sample, this clonotype turned up a few times. This rearrangement joins TRBV11-2 to TRBJ2-1, with 10 positions matching TRBD2. Germline CDR1 is SGHAT and CDR2 is FQNNGV. The trim removed 5 bases at V and 0 bases at J, leaving 16 bases unmatched. The CDR3 is made up of 20 amino acids. The CDR3 region is CASSHPLSGGPILSYNEQFF. Written as DNA, the CDR3 is TGTGCCAGCAGCCACCCGCTTAGCGGGGGGCCTATTCTCTCCTACAATGAGCAGTTCTTC.

This clonotype was seen only a few times. The junction and the germline gene differ at one end; a read error may be behind it. The chain has TRBV7-7 and TRBJ2-1; 11 positions agree with TRBD2. The CDR3 is 15 amino acids. CDR1 and CDR2 from the germline V gene are SSHAT and FNYEAQ (reference sequence). The CDR3 loop is CASSFSGGASHEQFF. The CDR3 DNA follows: TGTGCTAGCAGCTTTAGCGGGGGGGCCAGCCATGAGCAGTTCTTC.

This clonotype was counted only a few times. The chain couples TRBV18 to TRBJ2-7; 9 nucleotides agree with TRBD2. Per the germline V gene, CDR1 is KGHSH and CDR2 is LQKENI. CDR3 length: 15 residues. J gave up 3 bases and V 2 bases, and 5 bases lay outside the gene matches. CDR3 nucleotides: TGTGCCAGCTCACCAAGCGGGCGGGGGGGCTACGAGCAGTACTTC. It codes for CASSPSGRGGYEQYF. Full variable domain (rest looked up from reference TRBV18 and TRBJ2-7): NAGVMQNPRHLVRRRGQEARLRCSPMKGHSHVYWYRQLPEEGLKFMVYLQKENIIDESGMPKERFSAEFPKEGPSILRIQQVVRGDSAAYFCASSPSGRGGYEQYFGPGTRLTVT.

This clonotype was counted many times. The gene calls are TRBV29-1 and TRBJ2-7; D may correspond to TRBD1 or TRBD2 (7 bases each). Deletions cut 3 bases from V and 7 bases from J, with 13 bases between. In germline, CDR1 is SQVTM, CDR2 ANQGSEA. This CDR3 is built from 12 residues. The CDR3 here is CSVEAGGGEQYF. The CDR3 DNA is TGCAGCGTTGAGGCAGGGGGAGGGGAGCAGTACTTC.

This clonotype was found a few times. The gene calls are TRBV9 and TRBJ2-5, with D possibly TRBD2 on 6 matching bases. Trimming cost V 0 bases and J 7 bases, with 13 bases left between them. The CDR3 extends over 14 amino acids. CDR1 SGDLS and CDR2 YYNGEE come from the germline V gene. The CDR3 sequence: CASSVAGSGGTQYF. The CDR3 nucleotides read TGTGCCAGCAGCGTAGCGGGTAGCGGAGGGACCCAGTACTTC.

The V and J genes are TRBV5-1 and TRBJ1-1; no clear D gene. Germline CDR1 and CDR2: SGHRS and YFSETQ. Trimming pared 4 bases from V and 1 base from J, leaving 8 bases between. The CDR3 is 13 amino acids. CDR3: CASSPAGNTEAFF. CDR3 nucleotides: TGCGCCAGCAGCCCGGCCGGGAACACTGAAGCTTTCTTT.

This clonotype showed up just a few times. The V and J genes are TRBV7-9 and TRBJ1-1; 8 bases are shared with TRBD1. V lost 0 bases and J lost 7; bases outside the gene matches: 7. From germline, CDR1 is SEHNR and CDR2 FQNEAQ (reference sequence). The CDR3 spans 15 residues. CDR3 amino acids: CASSLAPGQGFEAFF. The CDR3 DNA sequence: TGTGCCAGCAGCTTAGCCCCCGGACAGGGCTTTGAAGCTTTCTTT. The full variable domain, completed using reference TRBV7-9 and TRBJ1-1, is DTGVSQNPRHKITKRGQNVTFRCDPISEHNRLYWYRQTLGQGPEFLTYFQNEAQLEKSRLLSDRFSAERPKGSFSTLEIQRTEQGDSAMYLCASSLAPGQGFEAFFGQGTRLTVV.